One and the same sample provided the 9 T cell receptor beta chains below, sequenced in a study of blood T cell repertoires in COVID-19 (dated by TCRdb to about 2020). Library creation used the immunoSEQ multiplex PCR assay. TCRdb carries this immuneACCESS record with in-frame sequences only. Its versions omit some clonotypes, under half of them owing to an unresolved V gene in the studies checked, with the rest unexplained. For this sample the table gives approximately 200,000 clones, of which 75% to 85% were detected only once. The ten biggest clones cover about 7.4% of the sample. The source material was peripheral blood. The receptors originated from a woman aged 45-60 years with acute or convalescent COVID-19.

V is TRBV10-1 and J is TRBJ2-1, with 13 bases lining up with TRBD2. This CDR3 spans 18 amino acids. The V segment lost 0 bases and the J segment 2 bases; nucleotides outside the gene matches: 4. Germline V gene data show CDR1 as WNHNN and CDR2 as SYGVQD (reference sequence). The CDR3 loop is CASSESTSGRTTYNEQFF. DNA of the CDR3: TGCGCCAGCAGTGAGTCGACTAGCGGGAGGACCACCTACAATGAGCAGTTCTTC.

This clone showed up just once. The rearrangement joins TRBV6-5 to TRBJ2-2; 8 bases align to TRBD1. V lost 6 bases, J lost 7 bases, and 7 bases stayed unmatched. Looked up from germline, CDR1 is MNHEY and CDR2 is SVGAGI. CDR3 length equals 14 residues. The CDR3 spells CASSRTGSSGELFF. The CDR3 DNA follows: TGTGCCAGCAGCCGGACAGGGTCCAGCGGGGAGCTGTTTTTT.

The table lists this clone with a count of one. This chain links TRBV4-1 with TRBJ2-1; the D gene is possibly TRBD2 (5 bases). Trimming cost V 0 bases and J 0 bases, with 15 bases left between them. The CDR3 runs to 18 residues. Germline CDR1 reads MGHRA; CDR2 reads YSYEKL. The CDR3 coding sequence is TGCGCCAGCAGCCAAGATCAAGGACTCGAGAGCTCCTACAATGAGCAGTTCTTC. Translation gives CASSQDQGLESSYNEQFF.

The genes are TRBV25-1 and TRBJ2-1; 12 bases fit TRBD2. J lost 7 bases, V lost 1 base, and 5 bases had no gene match. The CDR3 runs 16 residues. The germline gives CDR1 MGHDK, CDR2 SYGVNS. This CDR3 reads CASSEWDTSGGNEQFF. In DNA, the CDR3 is TGTGCCAGCAGTGAATGGGATACTAGCGGGGGGAATGAGCAGTTCTTC. The whole variable domain, filled in from reference TRBV25-1 and TRBJ2-1, reads EADIYQTPRYLVIGTGKKITLECSQTMGHDKMYWYQQDPGMELHLIHYSYGVNSTEKGDLSSESTVSRIRTEHFPLTLESARPSHTSQYLCASSEWDTSGGNEQFFGPGTRLTVL.

The V call is TRBV28, the J call TRBJ2-7, with D unresolved. CDR1 is MDHEN, CDR2 SYDVKM, per germline. This CDR3 comprises 15 residues. V was pared by 3 bases and J by 5 bases, with 17 bases between. This chain's CDR3 is CASSFPDTVQNEQYF. CDR3 bases: TGTGCCAGCAGTTTTCCCGACACGGTCCAGAACGAGCAGTACTTC.

The chain employs TRBV7-2 and TRBJ2-1; tentative D call: TRBD2 (6 bases). V lost 0 bases to trimming and J lost 6 bases, with 12 bases between them. Per the germline V gene, CDR1 is SGHTA and CDR2 is FQGNSA. The CDR3 runs to 15 residues. CDR3 region: CASSLAGGLGNEQFF. CDR3 DNA sequence: TGTGCCAGCAGCTTAGCGGGAGGTTTAGGCAATGAGCAGTTCTTC.

The sample holds one count of this clone. The chain recombines TRBV7-9 with TRBJ1-5; no firm D call. The germline V gene encodes CDR1 SEHNR and CDR2 FQNEAQ (reference sequence). Trimming pared 1 base from V and 3 bases from J, leaving 10 bases between. This CDR3 is built from 15 residues. The CDR3, as DNA: TGTGCCAGCAGCTTAGGTGAGGTAGACAATCAGCCCCAGCATTTT. Protein product: CASSLGEVDNQPQHF. The entire variable domain, with the rest obtained from reference TRBV7-9 and TRBJ1-5, is as follows: DTGVSQNPRHKITKRGQNVTFRCDPISEHNRLYWYRQTLGQGPEFLTYFQNEAQLEKSRLLSDRFSAERPKGSFSTLEIQRTEQGDSAMYLCASSLGEVDNQPQHFGDGTRLSIL.

This sequence joins TRBV9 and TRBJ2-3; 8 nucleotides match TRBD2. Germline V gene data show CDR1 as SGDLS and CDR2 as YYNGEE. This CDR3 contains 18 residues. Unmatched junction bases numbered 9, after V lost 0 bases and J lost 0 bases. CDR3 sequence reads: CASSVGSGGGFSTDTQYF. The CDR3, as DNA: TGTGCCAGCAGCGTAGGCAGCGGGGGAGGTTTTAGCACAGATACGCAGTATTTT.

The chain carries TRBV28 and TRBJ1-5; D not certain. Trimming took 3 bases from V and 7 from J, leaving 7 bases between them. This CDR3 region has 12 residues. Germline-derived CDR1 and CDR2 are MDHEN and SYDVKM. The CDR3 coding sequence is TGTGCCAGCAGTTTCGGCGGGCAGCCCCAGCATTTT. Translated, it gives CASSFGGQPQHF.